The clone carrying this TCR beta chain has a handful of counts. As originally analysed: Reference gene primer amplification in the assay estimated nucleated cell counts. Some clones are missing from TCRdb's copy, which holds only in-frame ones; the method was immunoSEQ multiplex PCR. The D gene and trimming were derived from the DNA, and the V and J assignments and clone size from that table. The sample comprises about 140,000 clones, around 81% of which are singletons, and around 8.6% rests with the top ten. These data are taken from a study of blood T cell repertoires in COVID-19. Study background: The cDNA or gDNA used as material had been derived from T cells, B-cell-depleted T cells, or PBMCs.

CDR1 and CDR2 (germline): SNHLY, FYNNEI. The CDR3 has 14 amino acids. With 0 bases removed from V and 8 bases from J, the gap between germline ends came to 13 bases. The sample comprised peripheral blood. The chain is built from TRBV2 and TRBJ1-2, with no clear D. The source of this sequence is a human donor in a cohort sampled during active COVID-19. For the CDR3, the DNA is TGTGCCAGCAGTGAAGCGCAGCGGGCCGGAGGCTACACCTTC. It specifies CASSEAQRAGGYTF.